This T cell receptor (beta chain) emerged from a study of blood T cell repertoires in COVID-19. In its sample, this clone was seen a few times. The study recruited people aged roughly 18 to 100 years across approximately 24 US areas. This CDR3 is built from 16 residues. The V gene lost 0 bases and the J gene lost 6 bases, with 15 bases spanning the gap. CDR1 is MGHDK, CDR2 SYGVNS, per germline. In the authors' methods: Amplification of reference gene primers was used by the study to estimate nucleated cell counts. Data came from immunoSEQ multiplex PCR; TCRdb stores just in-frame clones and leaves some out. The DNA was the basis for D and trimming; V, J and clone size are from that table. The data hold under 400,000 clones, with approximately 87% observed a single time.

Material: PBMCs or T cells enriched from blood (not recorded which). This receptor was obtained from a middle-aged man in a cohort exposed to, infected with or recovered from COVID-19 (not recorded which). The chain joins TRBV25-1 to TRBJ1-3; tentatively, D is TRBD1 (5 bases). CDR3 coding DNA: TGTGCCAGCAGTGAATATTCCCCAGGGAGGGTAAACACCATATATTTT. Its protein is CASSEYSPGRVNTIYF.